The 28 T cell receptor beta chains in this list originate from one sample, sequenced in a study of PD-1 blockade in classical Hodgkin lymphoma. Every patient experienced relapse after autologous stem cell transplantation, and brentuximab vedotin exposure varied. The method was immunoSEQ multiplex PCR; TCRdb's version includes in-frame clones alone and lacks a portion of them. The profile shows some 150,000 clones, nearly 80% of them singletons. Specimen: peripheral blood mononuclear cells (PBMCs), collected before the second cycle of nivolumab. Every receptor here comes from a human donor with classical Hodgkin lymphoma.

In regard to this clone: This specimen includes other DNA sequences encoding the same CDR3. The gene calls are TRBV5-1 and TRBJ2-5; TRBD2 agrees at 15 bases. The CDR3 contains 16 residues. The V gene's germline CDR1 is SGHRS and CDR2 YFSETQ. V was clipped by 2 bases and J by 4 bases; unmatched bases: 3. CDR3 coding DNA: TGCGCCAGCAGCTTAGGACTAGCGGGAGGGCTAGAGACCCAGTACTTC. It specifies CASSLGLAGGLETQYF.

CDR3 sequence (DNA): TGTGCCAGCAGCCGACGGGGCGGGGACTATGGCTACACCTTC. Protein: CASSRRGGDYGYTF. The chain couples TRBV7-3 to TRBJ1-2, with D possibly matching TRBD1 (5 bases). Per the germline V gene, CDR1 is SGHTA and CDR2 is FQGTGA. CDR3 length equals 14 residues. V was cut by 5 bases and J by 3 bases, with 13 bases left in between.

The rearrangement uses TRBV5-1 and TRBJ2-5; no clear D gene. Germline V lookup: CDR1 SGHRS, CDR2 YFSETQ. Deletions cut 2 bases from V and 4 bases from J, with 6 bases between. This CDR3 contains 12 residues. The CDR3 region has the DNA TGCGCCAGCAGCTTTAAGGGAGAGACCCAGTACTTC. The encoded protein is CASSFKGETQYF.

This clone appeared a few times. The chain carries TRBV16 and TRBJ2-5; 11 bases are shared with TRBD2. Germline CDR1 is KGHSY and CDR2 is FQNENV. After removal of 5 bases from V and 2 bases from J, the junction contained 7 bases not matched to a gene. The CDR3 length is 16 residues. CDR3 DNA sequence: TGTGCCAGCAGCAAACGGACTAGCGGGTTACAAGAGACCCAGTACTTC. Its protein is CASSKRTSGLQETQYF.

The V and J genes are TRBV9 and TRBJ2-3; 8 bases are a match to TRBD1. The V gene end was trimmed by 0 bases and the J gene end by 5 bases; junction bases not matched to a gene: 14. CDR1 SGDLS and CDR2 YYNGEE come from the germline V gene. The CDR3 consists of 18 residues. CDR3 DNA: TGTGCCAGCAGCGTAGGTTTGCTTTGGCAGGGGGCGGGAGATACGCAGTATTTT. This gives the protein CASSVGLLWQGAGDTQYF.

This chain uses TRBV5-1 with TRBJ1-2; tentative D call: TRBD1 (5 bases). Germline CDR1 reads SGHRS; CDR2 reads YFSETQ. The CDR3 extends over 16 amino acids. V was shortened by 4 bases and J by 1 base, with 17 bases between the two germline ends. This CDR3 reads CASSPSSGNLNYGYTF. CDR3 in DNA: TGCGCCAGCAGCCCCTCCTCAGGGAATCTTAACTATGGCTACACCTTC.

The chain couples TRBV14 to TRBJ2-7; D is unclear. The CDR3 runs to 16 residues. V lost 1 base to trimming and J lost 2 bases, with 15 bases between them. In germline, CDR1 is SGHDN, CDR2 FVKESK. The CDR3 DNA is TGTGCCAGCAGCCAAGCGGGTCCCGGTGGCCCCTACGAGCAGTACTTC. This translates into CASSQAGPGGPYEQYF.

This clone appeared a single time. The genes are TRBV11-3 and TRBJ2-7; D is unclear. From germline, CDR1 is SGHNT and CDR2 YENEEA. This CDR3 comprises 13 residues. The V gene lost 4 bases and the J gene lost 4 bases, with 11 bases spanning the gap. CDR3 region: CASSSSQRYEQYF. The CDR3 DNA follows: TGTGCCAGCAGCTCCTCCCAAAGGTACGAGCAGTACTTC.

The chain employs TRBV18 and TRBJ1-4; D perhaps matches TRBD1 (5 bases). V was cut by 4 bases and J by 5 bases, with 17 bases left in between. The CDR3 runs to 16 residues. Per germline, CDR1 KGHSH and CDR2 LQKENI. CDR3 coding DNA: TGTGCCAGCTCACAATTTCCAGGGAAGGGGAATGAAAAACTGTTTTTT. It is translated as CASSQFPGKGNEKLFF.

This chain links TRBV5-3 with TRBJ2-4, with 9 bases lining up with TRBD1. Being an ORF, TRBV5-3 has a function that is uncertain. V shed 3 bases, J shed 0 bases, and the junction held 4 bases outside the gene matches. This CDR3 region has 16 residues. The CDR3 loop reads CARSSTGGEAKNIQYF. Here the CDR3 DNA reads TGTGCCAGAAGCTCCACAGGGGGCGAAGCCAAAAACATTCAGTACTTC.

The rearrangement joins TRBV7-2 to TRBJ2-3, with 10 bases fitting TRBD2. This CDR3 is built from 15 residues. V dropped 2 bases and J dropped 6; count of bases not matched to a gene: 5. Germline loops: CDR1 SGHTA, CDR2 FQGNSA. The CDR3 protein is CASSLWLAGADTQYF. The DNA of the CDR3 is TGTGCCAGCAGCTTATGGCTAGCGGGGGCTGATACGCAGTATTTT.

V and J are TRBV28 and TRBJ1-5; TRBD1 agrees at 7 bases. Germline V lookup: CDR1 MDHEN, CDR2 SYDVKM. The CDR3 has 15 amino acids. V lost 5 bases, J lost 10 bases, and 14 bases stayed unmatched. The CDR3 loop reads CASSRGRQGQFPQHF. In DNA form, the CDR3 reads TGTGCCAGCAGTAGGGGACGACAGGGCCAGTTTCCCCAGCATTTT.

The chain uses TRBV7-9 and TRBJ2-2; D gene ambiguous. Germline V lookup: CDR1 SEHNR, CDR2 FQNEAQ (reference sequence). The CDR3 contains 13 residues. Deletions cut 5 bases from V and 8 bases from J, with 12 bases between. CDR3 DNA: TGTGCCAGCAGCCTCCCTGCTCGAGGGGAGCTGTTTTTT. Translated: CASSLPARGELFF.

The gene calls are TRBV28 and TRBJ2-5; TRBD2 agrees at 9 bases. Germline values: CDR1 MDHEN, CDR2 SYDVKM. There are 16 residues in the CDR3. V trimming: 5 bases; J trimming: 5 bases; junction bases outside the gene matches: 12. DNA of the CDR3: TGTGCCAGCAGTAAATGGCGGGAGGGCCTTTGGGAGACCCAGTACTTC. Amino acids: CASSKWREGLWETQYF. Variable domain in full (rest from reference TRBV28 and TRBJ2-5): DVKVTQSSRYLVKRTGEKVFLECVQDMDHENMFWYRQDPGLGLRLIYFSYDVKMKEKGDIPEGYSVSREKKERFSLILESASTNQTSMYLCASSKWREGLWETQYFGPGTRLLVL.

V and J are TRBV6-6 and TRBJ2-5; TRBD1 agrees at 12 bases. The germline V gene has CDR1 MNHNY and CDR2 SVGAGI (reference sequence). Trimming at V came to 6 bases and at J to 5 bases, leaving 7 bases not matched to a gene. The CDR3 covers 15 residues. For the CDR3, the DNA is TGTGCCAGCAGCTCCCGGGACAGGGGGCAGGAGACCCAGTACTTC. It translates to CASSSRDRGQETQYF.

This clone was detected once. The CDR3 sequence is CASSLQTGVGPYEQYF. CDR3 DNA sequence: TGTGCCAGCAGCCTTCAGACAGGGGTAGGACCCTACGAGCAGTACTTC. The chain carries TRBV7-8 and TRBJ2-7; 8 nucleotides match TRBD1. The length of the CDR3 is 16 residues. The trim removed 5 bases at V and 2 bases at J, leaving 11 bases unmatched. In germline, CDR1 is SGHVS, CDR2 FQNEAQ.

The rearrangement links TRBV10-3 to TRBJ1-5; D is ambiguous. The length of the CDR3 is 15 residues. The germline V and J ends were trimmed by 2 bases and 1 base, with 9 bases remaining between them. Looked up from germline, CDR1 is ENHRY and CDR2 is SYGVKD. CDR3 residues: CAISEGDGSNQPQHF. The CDR3 DNA reads as TGTGCCATCAGTGAGGGAGACGGGAGCAATCAGCCCCAGCATTTT.

The CDR3 region is CASARGANTGELFF. Here the CDR3 DNA reads TGTGCTAGTGCGCGGGGGGCGAACACCGGGGAGCTGTTTTTT. The chain recombines TRBV12-5 with TRBJ2-2, with 8 positions matching TRBD2. This CDR3 is built from 14 residues. The V segment lost 7 bases and the J segment 0 bases; nucleotides outside the gene matches: 1. Germline V CDR1 and CDR2: LGHNT, FRNRAP. The full variable domain, with the rest looked up from reference TRBV12-5 and TRBJ2-2, is DARVTQTPRHKVTEMGQEVTMRCQPILGHNTVFWYRQTMMQGLELLAYFRNRAPLDDSGMPKDRFSAEMPDATLATLKIQPSEPRDSAVYFCASARGANTGELFFGEGSRLTVL.

V is TRBV6-5 and J is TRBJ1-4; weak D call: TRBD1 (6 bases). The CDR3 is made up of 14 amino acids. V dropped 2 bases and J dropped 8 bases, with 12 bases sitting between them. Germline CDR1 MNHEY, CDR2 SVGAGI. CDR3 nucleotides: TGTGCCAGCAGTTACGACAGGAGGGACGAAAAACTGTTTTTT. Protein product: CASSYDRRDEKLFF.

This chain uses TRBV5-1 with TRBJ2-6; D may be TRBD1 or TRBD2 (6 bases each). In germline, CDR1 is SGHRS, CDR2 YFSETQ. V lost 3 bases and J lost 4, with 20 bases in between. This CDR3 is built from 18 residues. CDR3 sequence: CASSWSGLGQAGANVLTF. The CDR3, as DNA: TGCGCCAGCAGCTGGAGCGGGCTGGGACAAGCGGGGGCCAACGTCCTGACTTTC. Supplemented by reference TRBV5-1 and TRBJ2-6, the full variable domain reads KAGVTQTPRYLIKTRGQQVTLSCSPISGHRSVSWYQQTPGQGLQFLFEYFSETQRNKGNFPGRFSGRQFSNSRSEMNVSTLELGDSALYLCASSWSGLGQAGANVLTFGAGSRLTVL.

This clone has just a few counts. This chain links TRBV28 with TRBJ1-2; TRBD1 aligns across 10 bases. The CDR3 loop spans 13 amino acids. Looked up from germline, CDR1 is MDHEN and CDR2 is SYDVKM. V trimming: 8 bases; J trimming: 7 bases; junction bases outside the gene matches: 7. Written as DNA, the CDR3 is TGTGCCAGCCTTTCCGGGACAGGGGCTGGCTACACCTTC. Its protein is CASLSGTGAGYTF.

This sequence joins TRBV7-6 and TRBJ1-2; D is perhaps TRBD1 (6 bases). CDR1 and CDR2 from the germline V gene are SGHVS and FNYEAQ. V lost 6 bases to trimming and J lost 4 bases, with 12 bases between them. The CDR3 is 13 residues long. The CDR3 spells CASRNRDGYGYTF. CDR3 DNA: TGTGCCAGCAGAAACAGGGACGGCTATGGCTACACCTTC.

The chain combines TRBV20-1 with TRBJ2-4; D is uncertain. The CDR3 runs 11 residues. The V gene lost 3 bases and the J gene lost 8 bases, with 8 bases spanning the gap. Germline CDR1 is DFQATT and CDR2 is SNEGSKA (reference sequence). The CDR3 bases are TGCAGTGCTAGCCCCAAGGACATTCAGTACTTC. Its protein is CSASPKDIQYF.

This sequence joins TRBV5-8 and TRBJ1-2; TRBD1 is a possible D gene (6 bases). The germline V gene has CDR1 SGHTS and CDR2 YDEGEE. There are 14 residues in the CDR3. V was clipped by 4 bases and J by 3 bases, with 13 bases between them. This chain's CDR3 is CASSPEQGYYGYTF. CDR3 DNA sequence: TGTGCCAGCAGCCCGGAACAGGGCTACTATGGCTACACCTTC. The whole variable domain, filled in from reference TRBV5-8 and TRBJ1-2, reads EAGVTQSPTHLIKTRGQQATLRCSPISGHTSVYWYQQALGLGLQFLLWYDEGEERNRGNFPPRFSGRQFPNYSSELNVNALELEDSALYLCASSPEQGYYGYTFGSGTRLTVV.

This rearrangement joins TRBV7-2 to TRBJ1-2; weak D call: TRBD1 (6 bases). The CDR3 length is 16 residues. Trimming left V 1 base short and J 7 bases short, with 19 bases between. In germline, CDR1 is SGHTA, CDR2 FQGNSA. The CDR3 DNA sequence: TGTGCCAGCAGCTTAGATTGGGGGGCGCAGTCCGGTGGCTACACCTTC. Amino acid sequence: CASSLDWGAQSGGYTF.

This clone was found a few times. This chain uses TRBV7-6 with TRBJ2-1; the D call may be TRBD1 or TRBD2 (5 bases each). Germline V gene sequence: CDR1 SGHVS, CDR2 FNYEAQ. The CDR3 is 13 amino acids. The CDR3 spells CAIRRGGNNEQFF. The CDR3 DNA follows: TGTGCGATACGACGGGGCGGCAACAATGAGCAGTTCTTC.

The J gene is TRBJ2-3, the V gene TRBV30; D not resolved. Trimming cost V 5 bases and J 1 base, with 13 bases left between them. The CDR3 spans 14 residues. Germline CDR1 is GTSNPN and CDR2 is SVGIG (reference sequence). In DNA form, the CDR3 reads TGTGCCTGGGGTAGTGGATCTGGCACAGATACGCAGTATTTT. This encodes CAWGSGSGTDTQYF.

This clone came up a few times. This chain connects TRBV7-9 to TRBJ1-5; D not resolved. V was cut by 1 base and J by 7 bases, with 8 bases left in between. Germline CDR1 SEHNR, CDR2 FQNEAQ (reference sequence). The length of the CDR3 is 13 residues. CDR3 nucleotide sequence: TGTGCCAGCAGCTTAGAGGCAGCACAGCCCCAGCATTTT. Translating gives CASSLEAAQPQHF.